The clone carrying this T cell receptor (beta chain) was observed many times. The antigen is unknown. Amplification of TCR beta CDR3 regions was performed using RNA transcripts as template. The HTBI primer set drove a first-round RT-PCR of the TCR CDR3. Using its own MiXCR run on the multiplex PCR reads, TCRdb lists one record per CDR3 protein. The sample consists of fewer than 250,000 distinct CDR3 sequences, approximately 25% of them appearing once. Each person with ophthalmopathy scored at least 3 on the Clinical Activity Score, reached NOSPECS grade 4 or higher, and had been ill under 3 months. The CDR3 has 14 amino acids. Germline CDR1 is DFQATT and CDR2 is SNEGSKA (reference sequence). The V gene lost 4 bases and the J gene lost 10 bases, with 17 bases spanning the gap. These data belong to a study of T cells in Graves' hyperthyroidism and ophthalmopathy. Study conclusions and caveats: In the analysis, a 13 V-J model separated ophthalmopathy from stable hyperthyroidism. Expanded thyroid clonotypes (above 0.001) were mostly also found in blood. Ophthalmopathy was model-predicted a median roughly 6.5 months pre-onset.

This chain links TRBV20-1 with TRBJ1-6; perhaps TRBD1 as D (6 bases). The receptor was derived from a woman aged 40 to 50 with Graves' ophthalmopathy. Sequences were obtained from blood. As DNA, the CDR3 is TGCAGTGCTACCTCGGGGGGGCTAAGATCACCCCTCCACTTT. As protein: CSATSGGLRSPLHF.